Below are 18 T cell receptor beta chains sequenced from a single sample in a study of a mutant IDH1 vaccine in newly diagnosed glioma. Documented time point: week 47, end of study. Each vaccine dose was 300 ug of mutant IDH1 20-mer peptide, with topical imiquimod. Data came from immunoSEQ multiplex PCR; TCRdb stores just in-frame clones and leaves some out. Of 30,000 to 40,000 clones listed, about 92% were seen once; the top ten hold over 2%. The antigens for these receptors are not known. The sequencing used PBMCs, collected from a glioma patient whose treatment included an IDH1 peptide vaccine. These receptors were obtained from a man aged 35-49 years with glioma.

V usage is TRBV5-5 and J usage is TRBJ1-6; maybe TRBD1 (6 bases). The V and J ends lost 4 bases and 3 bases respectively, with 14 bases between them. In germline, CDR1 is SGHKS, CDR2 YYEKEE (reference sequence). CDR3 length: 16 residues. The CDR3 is CASSDTGAVYNSPLHF. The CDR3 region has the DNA TGTGCCAGCAGCGATACGGGGGCGGTCTATAATTCACCCCTCCACTTT.

The CDR3, as DNA: TGTGCCAGCAGCTTAGCGCGGCTAGCGGGACCTTACAATGAGCAGTTCTTC. As protein: CASSLARLAGPYNEQFF. The chain links TRBV7-2 to TRBJ2-1; 9 positions agree with TRBD2. V lost 0 bases to trimming and J lost 4 bases; unmatched junction nucleotides: 7. The germline V gene encodes CDR1 SGHTA and CDR2 FQGNSA. This CDR3 is 17 amino acids long.

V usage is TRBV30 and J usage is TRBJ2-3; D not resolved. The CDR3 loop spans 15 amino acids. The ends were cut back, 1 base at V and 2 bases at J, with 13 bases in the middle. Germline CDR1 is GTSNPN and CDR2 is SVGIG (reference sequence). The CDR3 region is CAWSDTYSFTDTQYF. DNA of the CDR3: TGTGCCTGGAGTGACACCTATTCCTTCACAGATACGCAGTATTTT.

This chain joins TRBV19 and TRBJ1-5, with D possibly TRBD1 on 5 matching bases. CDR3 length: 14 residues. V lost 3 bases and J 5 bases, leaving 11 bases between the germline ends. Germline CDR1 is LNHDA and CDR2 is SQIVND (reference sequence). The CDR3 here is CASSISRDDQPQHF. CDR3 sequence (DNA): TGTGCCAGTAGTATCTCTAGGGACGATCAGCCCCAGCATTTT.

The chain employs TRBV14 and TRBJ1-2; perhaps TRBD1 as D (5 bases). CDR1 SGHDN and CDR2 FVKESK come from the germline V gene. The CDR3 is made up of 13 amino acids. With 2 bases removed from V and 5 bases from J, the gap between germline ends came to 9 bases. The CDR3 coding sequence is TGTGCCAGCAGCCAACTACCAGGGTATGGCTACACCTTC. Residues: CASSQLPGYGYTF. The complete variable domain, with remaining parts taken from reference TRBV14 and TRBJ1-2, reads EAGVTQFPSHSVIEKGQTVTLRCDPISGHDNLYWYRRVMGKEIKFLLHFVKESKQDESGMPNNRFLAERTGGTYSTLKVQPAELEDSGVYFCASSQLPGYGYTFGSGTRLTVV.

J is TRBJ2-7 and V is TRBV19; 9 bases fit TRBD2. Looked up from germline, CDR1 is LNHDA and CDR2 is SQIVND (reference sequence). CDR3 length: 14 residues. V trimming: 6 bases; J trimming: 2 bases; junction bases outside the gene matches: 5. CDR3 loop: CASRPGLATYEQYF. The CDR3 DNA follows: TGTGCCAGTAGGCCGGGACTAGCTACCTACGAGCAGTACTTC.

The chain's CDR3 is CASSPGPDYGYTF. Here the CDR3 DNA reads TGTGCCAGCAGCCCCGGGCCGGACTATGGCTACACCTTC. The chain carries TRBV5-4 and TRBJ1-2; no firm D call. CDR1 and CDR2 from the germline V gene are SGHNT and YYREEE (reference sequence). V was trimmed by 4 bases and J by 3 bases, leaving 10 bases between them. The CDR3 consists of 13 residues. The variable domain in full, with the rest retrieved from reference TRBV5-4 and TRBJ1-2, is ETGVTQSPTHLIKTRGQQVTLRCSSQSGHNTVSWYQQALGQGPQFIFQYYREEENGRGNFPPRFSGLQFPNYSSELNVNALELDDSALYLCASSPGPDYGYTFGSGTRLTVV.

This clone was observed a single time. CDR3 in amino acids: CASSLDGERARLTDTQYF. CDR3 nucleotide sequence: TGTGCCAGCAGCTTAGACGGGGAGCGGGCCCGCCTCACAGATACGCAGTATTTT. This chain links TRBV11-2 with TRBJ2-3, with D maybe TRBD2 (6 bases). V was pared by 0 bases and J by 2 bases, with 18 bases between. This CDR3 comprises 18 residues. From germline, CDR1 is SGHAT and CDR2 FQNNGV.

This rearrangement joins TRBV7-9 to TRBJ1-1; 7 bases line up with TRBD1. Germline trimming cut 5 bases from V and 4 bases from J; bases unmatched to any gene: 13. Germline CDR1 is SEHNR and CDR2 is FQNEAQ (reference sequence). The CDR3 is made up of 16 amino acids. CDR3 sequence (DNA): TGTGCCAGCAGCGGACGACAGGGAAGTAGAGGCACTGAAGCTTTCTTT. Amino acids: CASSGRQGSRGTEAFF.

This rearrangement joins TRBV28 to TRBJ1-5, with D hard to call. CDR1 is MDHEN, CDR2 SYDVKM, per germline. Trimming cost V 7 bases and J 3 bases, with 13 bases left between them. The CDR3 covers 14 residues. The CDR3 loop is CASTPAGFNQPQHF. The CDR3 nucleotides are TGTGCCAGCACCCCAGCGGGGTTCAATCAGCCCCAGCATTTT. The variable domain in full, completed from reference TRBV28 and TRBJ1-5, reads DVKVTQSSRYLVKRTGEKVFLECVQDMDHENMFWYRQDPGLGLRLIYFSYDVKMKEKGDIPEGYSVSREKKERFSLILESASTNQTSMYLCASTPAGFNQPQHFGDGTRLSIL.

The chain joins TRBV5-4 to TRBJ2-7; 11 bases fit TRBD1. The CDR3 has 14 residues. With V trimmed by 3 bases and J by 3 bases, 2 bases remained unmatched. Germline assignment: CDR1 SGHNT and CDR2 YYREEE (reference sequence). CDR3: CASSSGTGGYEQYV. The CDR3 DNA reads TGTGCCAGCAGCTCTGGGACAGGGGGCTACGAGCAGTACGTC.

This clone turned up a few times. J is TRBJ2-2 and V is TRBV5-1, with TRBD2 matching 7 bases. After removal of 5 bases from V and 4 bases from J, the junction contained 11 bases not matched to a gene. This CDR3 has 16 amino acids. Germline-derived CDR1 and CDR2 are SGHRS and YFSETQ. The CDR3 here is CASSLRGGGATGELFF. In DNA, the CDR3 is TGCGCCAGCAGTCTTCGGGGCGGGGGAGCCACCGGGGAGCTGTTTTTT.

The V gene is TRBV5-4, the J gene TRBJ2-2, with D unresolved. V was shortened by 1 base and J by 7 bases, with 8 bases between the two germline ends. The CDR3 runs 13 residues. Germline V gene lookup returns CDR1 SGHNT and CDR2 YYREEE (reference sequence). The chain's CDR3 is CASSLSRDGELFF. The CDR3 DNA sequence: TGTGCCAGCAGCTTGTCCCGCGACGGGGAGCTGTTTTTT.

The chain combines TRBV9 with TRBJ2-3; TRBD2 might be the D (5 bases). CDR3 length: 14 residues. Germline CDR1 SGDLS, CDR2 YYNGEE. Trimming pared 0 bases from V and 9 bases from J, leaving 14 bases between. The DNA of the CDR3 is TGTGCCAGCAGCGTAGGGAGCGTGAGGGAGACGCAGTATTTT. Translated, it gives CASSVGSVRETQYF. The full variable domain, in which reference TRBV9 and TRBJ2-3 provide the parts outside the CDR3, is DSGVTQTPKHLITATGQRVTLRCSPRSGDLSVYWYQQSLDQGLQFLIQYYNGEERAKGNILERFSAQQFPDLHSELNLSSLELGDSALYFCASSVGSVRETQYFGPGTRLTVL.

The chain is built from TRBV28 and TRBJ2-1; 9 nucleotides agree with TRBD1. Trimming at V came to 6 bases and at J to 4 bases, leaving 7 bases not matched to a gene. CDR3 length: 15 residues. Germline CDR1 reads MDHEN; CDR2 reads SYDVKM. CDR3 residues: CASREPGQGYNEQFF. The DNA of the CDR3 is TGTGCCAGCAGAGAACCGGGACAGGGATACAATGAGCAGTTCTTC. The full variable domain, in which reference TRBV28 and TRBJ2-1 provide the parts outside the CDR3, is DVKVTQSSRYLVKRTGEKVFLECVQDMDHENMFWYRQDPGLGLRLIYFSYDVKMKEKGDIPEGYSVSREKKERFSLILESASTNQTSMYLCASREPGQGYNEQFFGPGTRLTVL.

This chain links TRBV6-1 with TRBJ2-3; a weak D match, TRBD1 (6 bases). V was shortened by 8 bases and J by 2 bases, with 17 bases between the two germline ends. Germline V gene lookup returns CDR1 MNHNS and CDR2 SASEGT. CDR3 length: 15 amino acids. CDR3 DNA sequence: TGTGCCAGCGGATCAGCAGGGGCGTTCACAGATACGCAGTATTTT. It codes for CASGSAGAFTDTQYF.

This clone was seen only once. The CDR3 reads CASSMGPWGTQYF. The CDR3 DNA reads TGTGCCAGCAGTATGGGTCCTTGGGGGACCCAGTACTTC. V gene TRBV27 combines with J gene TRBJ2-5; D gene uncertain. V was clipped by 5 bases and J by 7 bases, with 14 bases between them. Germline V gene data show CDR1 as MNHEY and CDR2 as SMNVEV (reference sequence). This CDR3 has 13 residues.

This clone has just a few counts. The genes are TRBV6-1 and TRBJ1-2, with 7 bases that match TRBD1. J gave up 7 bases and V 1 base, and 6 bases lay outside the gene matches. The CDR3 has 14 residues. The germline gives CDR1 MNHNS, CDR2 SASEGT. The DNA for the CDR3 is TGTGCCAGCAGTGAAGGGGCAGGGGGAGGTGGCTACACCTTC. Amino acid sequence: CASSEGAGGGGYTF.